These T cell receptor beta chains were read from a single sample in a study of Ad26.COV2.S vaccination and SARS-CoV-2 variants. Generated by immunoSEQ multiplex PCR, the TCRdb table keeps only in-frame clones and is missing some. In the table there are fewer than 400,000 clones, 86% of which are singletons. Sequenced material: peripheral blood, taken in a trial of Ad26.COV2.S vaccine versus placebo. The receptors originated from a person between 18 and 59 years old who received the Ad26.COV2.S COVID-19 vaccine or a placebo. The CDR3 runs from the conserved cysteine through the conserved F or W. The order of the fields is clone size, V gene, J gene, D gene, CDR3 protein, CDR3 DNA. The D gene is left open where the match is weak. Clone size is stated in some rows and not others, as once, few, many or a class when expanded.

clone size: NA; V gene: TRBV11-2; J gene: TRBJ2-2; D gene: TRBD2; CDR3 protein: CASSPAGGLGTGELFF; CDR3 DNA: TGTGCCAGCAGCCCAGCGGGGGGGCTGGGTACCGGGGAGCTGTTTTTT
clone size: NA; V gene: TRBV11-2; J gene: TRBJ1-2; D gene: NA; CDR3 protein: CASSQLQGNLYGYTF; CDR3 DNA: TGTGCCAGCAGCCAACTACAGGGCAACCTCTATGGCTACACCTTC
clone size: once; V gene: TRBV5-1; J gene: TRBJ1-2; D gene: TRBD1; CDR3 protein: CASSNGQGPYGYTF; CDR3 DNA: TGCGCCAGCAGCAACGGACAGGGTCCCTATGGCTACACCTTC
clone size: NA; V gene: TRBV21-1; J gene: TRBJ2-1; D gene: NA; CDR3 protein: CARTTGGKSYNEQFF; CDR3 DNA: TGTGCCAGAACCACAGGGGGCAAGTCCTACAATGAGCAGTTCTTC
clone size: NA; V gene: TRBV6-6; J gene: TRBJ2-2; D gene: NA; CDR3 protein: CASSYTRPNAGELFF; CDR3 DNA: TGTGCCAGCAGTTACACCAGGCCCAACGCCGGGGAGCTGTTTTTT
clone size: NA; V gene: TRBV18; J gene: TRBJ2-2; D gene: NA; CDR3 protein: CASSQLGTTNTGELFF; CDR3 DNA: TGTGCCAGCTCACAACTCGGGACGACGAACACCGGGGAGCTGTTTTTT
clone size: NA; V gene: TRBV5-1; J gene: TRBJ1-5; D gene: TRBD1; CDR3 protein: CASSLRTGDQPQHF; CDR3 DNA: TGCGCCAGCAGCTTGCGGACAGGGGATCAGCCCCAGCATTTT
clone size: NA; V gene: TRBV29-1; J gene: TRBJ2-1; D gene: TRBD2; CDR3 protein: CSATGTSGDNEQFF; CDR3 DNA: TGCAGCGCAACCGGGACTAGTGGTGACAATGAGCAGTTCTTC
clone size: NA; V gene: TRBV9; J gene: TRBJ2-7; D gene: NA; CDR3 protein: CASSVDSHSYEQYF; CDR3 DNA: TGTGCCAGCAGCGTAGACTCTCACTCCTACGAGCAGTACTTC
clone size: NA; V gene: TRBV2; J gene: TRBJ2-3; D gene: NA; CDR3 protein: CASRTTDTQYF; CDR3 DNA: TGTGCCAGCAGGACCACAGATACGCAGTATTTT
clone size: NA; V gene: TRBV9; J gene: TRBJ2-3; D gene: NA; CDR3 protein: CASSVERLVTDTQYF; CDR3 DNA: TGTGCCAGCAGCGTAGAACGACTAGTCACAGATACGCAGTATTTT
clone size: NA; V gene: TRBV19; J gene: TRBJ1-5; D gene: NA; CDR3 protein: CASSTGLSNQPQHF; CDR3 DNA: TGTGCCAGTAGTACGGGCTTGAGCAATCAGCCCCAGCATTTT
clone size: NA; V gene: TRBV5-4; J gene: TRBJ2-3; D gene: TRBD2; CDR3 protein: CASSQSGGGFTDTQYF; CDR3 DNA: TGTGCCAGCAGTCAGAGCGGGGGGGGGTTCACAGATACGCAGTATTTT
clone size: NA; V gene: TRBV4-2; J gene: TRBJ2-2; D gene: NA; CDR3 protein: CASSQERFTGELFF; CDR3 DNA: TGTGCCAGCAGCCAAGAGCGCTTCACCGGGGAGCTGTTTTTT
clone size: NA; V gene: TRBV27; J gene: TRBJ1-1; D gene: TRBD1; CDR3 protein: CASSLGQGDWAFF; CDR3 DNA: TGTGCCAGCAGCTTGGGACAGGGGGACTGGGCTTTCTTT
clone size: NA; V gene: TRBV5-1; J gene: TRBJ2-7; D gene: TRBD1; CDR3 protein: CASSLGGQGSPYEQYF; CDR3 DNA: TGCGCCAGCAGCCTCGGAGGACAGGGATCTCCCTACGAGCAGTACTTC
clone size: NA; V gene: TRBV18; J gene: TRBJ2-7; D gene: NA; CDR3 protein: CASSPFVGRSYEQYF; CDR3 DNA: TGTGCCAGCTCACCATTCGTAGGGAGATCGTACGAGCAGTACTTC
clone size: NA; V gene: TRBV10-1; J gene: TRBJ1-1; D gene: NA; CDR3 protein: CASSMMRGGTEAFF; CDR3 DNA: TGCGCCAGCAGTATGATGAGGGGGGGCACTGAAGCTTTCTTT
clone size: NA; V gene: TRBV18; J gene: TRBJ2-5; D gene: TRBD2; CDR3 protein: CASSPPSSGGETQYF; CDR3 DNA: TGTGCCAGCTCACCACCAAGTAGCGGGGGAGAGACCCAGTACTTC
clone size: NA; V gene: TRBV5-1; J gene: TRBJ1-1; D gene: NA; CDR3 protein: CASSSGEIYTEAFF; CDR3 DNA: TGCGCCAGCAGCTCCGGAGAGATCTACACTGAAGCTTTCTTT
clone size: NA; V gene: TRBV6-1; J gene: TRBJ2-3; D gene: TRBD2; CDR3 protein: CASSQAGFTDTQYF; CDR3 DNA: TGTGCCAGCAGTCAAGCGGGATTCACAGATACGCAGTATTTT
clone size: NA; V gene: TRBV6-5; J gene: TRBJ1-1; D gene: TRBD1; CDR3 protein: CASRDRQGAEAFF; CDR3 DNA: TGTGCCAGCAGGGACAGACAGGGGGCTGAAGCTTTCTTT
clone size: NA; V gene: TRBV30; J gene: TRBJ1-1; D gene: TRBD1; CDR3 protein: CAWSPGGPNTEAFF; CDR3 DNA: TGTGCCTGGAGTCCAGGGGGCCCGAACACTGAAGCTTTCTTT
clone size: NA; V gene: TRBV2; J gene: TRBJ1-1; D gene: NA; CDR3 protein: CASSEQLRRDTEAFF; CDR3 DNA: TGTGCCAGCAGTGAGCAATTACGTCGTGACACTGAAGCTTTCTTT
clone size: NA; V gene: TRBV5-1; J gene: TRBJ1-6; D gene: NA; CDR3 protein: CASSLETDYNSPLHF; CDR3 DNA: TGCGCCAGCAGCTTGGAGACAGATTATAATTCACCCCTCCACTTT
clone size: few; V gene: TRBV14; J gene: TRBJ2-3; D gene: NA; CDR3 protein: CASSFGTGTDTQYF; CDR3 DNA: TGTGCCAGCAGCTTCGGGACCGGCACGGATACGCAGTATTTT
clone size: NA; V gene: TRBV30; J gene: TRBJ1-1; D gene: NA; CDR3 protein: CAWSVVRTTEAFF; CDR3 DNA: TGTGCCTGGAGTGTAGTCAGGACCACTGAAGCTTTCTTT
clone size: NA; V gene: TRBV6-2/TRBV6-3; J gene: TRBJ2-2; D gene: NA; CDR3 protein: CASSQGTGELFF; CDR3 DNA: TGTGCCAGCAGTCAAGGCACCGGGGAGCTGTTTTTT
clone size: NA; V gene: TRBV9; J gene: TRBJ2-5; D gene: NA; CDR3 protein: CASRHLLTGVAQYF; CDR3 DNA: TGTGCCAGCCGACACCTATTGACGGGAGTTGCCCAGTACTTC
clone size: NA; V gene: TRBV9; J gene: TRBJ1-6; D gene: NA; CDR3 protein: CASSVSGLSSYNSPLHF; CDR3 DNA: TGTGCCAGCAGCGTATCTGGGTTGAGCTCCTATAATTCACCCCTCCACTTT
clone size: NA; V gene: TRBV11-2; J gene: TRBJ2-5; D gene: NA; CDR3 protein: CASSLAPSAQYF; CDR3 DNA: TGTGCCAGCAGCTTAGCCCCTTCCGCCCAGTACTTC
clone size: NA; V gene: TRBV5-1; J gene: TRBJ2-4; D gene: NA; CDR3 protein: CASSLAGDKNIQYF; CDR3 DNA: TGCGCCAGCAGCTTGGCGGGGGACAAAAACATTCAGTACTTC
clone size: NA; V gene: TRBV3-1/TRBV3-2; J gene: TRBJ1-6; D gene: NA; CDR3 protein: CASSQGSPLHF; CDR3 DNA: TGTGCCAGCAGCCAAGGCTCACCCCTCCACTTT
clone size: NA; V gene: TRBV25-1; J gene: TRBJ2-1; D gene: NA; CDR3 protein: CASTTGHGGNEQFF; CDR3 DNA: TGTGCCAGCACCACGGGACATGGAGGGAATGAGCAGTTCTTC
clone size: NA; V gene: TRBV3-1/TRBV3-2; J gene: TRBJ1-2; D gene: TRBD1; CDR3 protein: CASSRGTAGRGYTF; CDR3 DNA: TGTGCCAGCAGCCGAGGGACAGCGGGACGTGGCTACACCTTC
clone size: NA; V gene: TRBV5-1; J gene: TRBJ2-7; D gene: TRBD2; CDR3 protein: CASSLEPSGGGEQYF; CDR3 DNA: TGCGCCAGCAGCTTGGAGCCTAGCGGGGGCGGCGAGCAGTACTTC
clone size: many; V gene: TRBV7-8; J gene: TRBJ1-3; D gene: TRBD1; CDR3 protein: CASSLASRGSSGNTIYF; CDR3 DNA: TGTGCCAGCAGCTTAGCTAGCAGGGGGAGCTCTGGAAACACCATATATTTT
clone size: NA; V gene: TRBV9; J gene: TRBJ2-2; D gene: TRBD2; CDR3 protein: CASRAGTSITGELFF; CDR3 DNA: TGTGCCAGCAGGGCCGGGACTAGCATAACCGGGGAGCTGTTTTTT
clone size: NA; V gene: TRBV6-5; J gene: TRBJ2-3; D gene: NA; CDR3 protein: CASSYSSRSDTQYF; CDR3 DNA: TGTGCCAGCAGTTACTCGTCTAGATCAGATACGCAGTATTTT
clone size: NA; V gene: TRBV11-2; J gene: TRBJ2-2; D gene: NA; CDR3 protein: CASSPPGEATGELFF; CDR3 DNA: TGTGCCAGCAGCCCCCCAGGGGAGGCCACCGGGGAGCTGTTTTTT